One T cell receptor (beta chain) is described in this entry. Antigen specificity is unknown. This sample stems from a study of blood T cells in healthy people across ages. Findings of the study overall: Unsorted PBMC input precluded a conclusive naive versus antigen-experienced comparison. Lack of knowledge of donor CMV status possibly confounded expanded clonotype changes.

Alongside a J-beta primer mix, a sample-barcoded 5' primer served in a second PCR lasting about 7 to 12 cycles. TCRdb re-derived calls from the 5' RACE reads in MiXCR, one entry per CDR3 protein. The profile shows around 1,000,000 distinct CDR3 sequences, about 23% of them singletons. V was clipped by 4 bases and J by 0 bases, with 3 bases between them. Germline assignment: CDR1 SQVTM and CDR2 ANQGSEA. CDR3 size: 12 residues. These records were also assigned to another study, of T cells of mothers and their children. Per that study: Mothers gave over 9 million TCR beta CDR3 reads each, and children several million each. Thymic selection molds TCR recombination products alike in related and unrelated pairs.

The sequence derives from a girl aged 2 to 9 in good health. The J gene is TRBJ2-2, the V gene TRBV29-1; D ambiguous. Sequencing was performed on blood. Written as DNA, the CDR3 is TGCAGCGTTGTCGCGAACACCGGGGAGCTGTTTTTT. The encoded protein is CSVVANTGELFF.